The T cell receptor (beta chain) under discussion was sequenced for a study of T cells expressing NK-cell markers. Study-level background: One of the eight sequenced donors was seronegative, whereas the other seven were HCMV-seropositive.

Whole-study findings and limits: In more than 5 donors, dominant CD3+CD56+NKG2C+ clones formed 1.0-7.0% of CD8+ cells. Four donors showed these clonotypes also leading the CD3+CD56-NKG2C+ fraction.

TCRdb reprocessed the 5' RACE reads, with one entry per CDR3 protein and no DNA. The table counts hundreds of thousands of distinct CDR3 sequences; roughly 8% lies in the top ten. Note on this clonotype: Its antigen is currently unknown.

The CDR3 consists of 17 residues. Germline V gives CDR1 SGDLS, CDR2 YYNGEE. This chain connects TRBV9 to TRBJ2-5; with no DNA, the TCRdb D assignment of TRBD2 cannot be verified. This sequence was found in a woman aged 18 to 75 in good health. Sequencing was performed on blood T cells: a sorted CD56 or NKG2C T cell subset, CD4+ or CD8+ T cells, or bulk PBMC T cells (not recorded which). The chain's CDR3 is CASSVDSGGAFGETQYF.